A selection of T cell receptor beta chains follows, all from one sample in a study of cytomegalovirus exposure and HLA in healthy donors. The repertoire was sequenced with immunoSEQ multiplex PCR; TCRdb's copy has only in-frame clones and lacks some. The table records more than 100,000 clones, approximately 78% of them present only once. The sequencing input was PBMCs. These receptors all stem from a woman in her forties in good health and CMV-seropositive. Both conserved end residues are part of each CDR3. Fields, in order: V gene, clone size, J gene, D gene, CDR3 DNA, CDR3 protein. D genes are given only for firm matches. Only some rows state a clone size, as once, few, many or a class for expanded clones.

v_gene: TRBV7-7; abundance: -; j_gene: TRBJ2-5; d_gene: TRBD2; CDR3nt: TGTGCCAGCAGCTTAGCTGGGACTAGTCGTTTAGAGACCCAGTACTTC; CDR3aa: CASSLAGTSRLETQYF
v_gene: TRBV7-2; abundance: -; j_gene: TRBJ1-5; d_gene: -; CDR3nt: TGTGCCAGCAGCTTTCGACAAGCCGATCAGCCCCAGCATTTT; CDR3aa: CASSFRQADQPQHF
v_gene: TRBV5-4; abundance: -; j_gene: TRBJ2-5; d_gene: TRBD1; CDR3nt: TGTGCCAGCACCCTGGGACAGGGCCAAGAGACCCAGTACTTC; CDR3aa: CASTLGQGQETQYF
v_gene: TRBV29-1; abundance: -; j_gene: TRBJ1-1; d_gene: -; CDR3nt: TGCAGCGTTGTCCTCAGGGTCCCGCTCACTGAAGCTTTCTTT; CDR3aa: CSVVLRVPLTEAFF
v_gene: TRBV7-2; abundance: -; j_gene: TRBJ2-7; d_gene: -; CDR3nt: TGTGCCAGCAGCTTAATCACGGGAACAGGGTTAAACGAGCAGTACTTC; CDR3aa: CASSLITGTGLNEQYF
v_gene: TRBV10-3; abundance: -; j_gene: TRBJ2-5; d_gene: TRBD2; CDR3nt: TGTGCCACATCCGGACTAGCGGGGGGGCGAGAGACCCAGTACTTC; CDR3aa: CATSGLAGGRETQYF
v_gene: TRBV9; abundance: -; j_gene: TRBJ1-2; d_gene: -; CDR3nt: TGTGCCAGCAGCCCCCCCGGGGGACCTAACTATGGCTACACCTTC; CDR3aa: CASSPPGGPNYGYTF
v_gene: TRBV2; abundance: -; j_gene: TRBJ1-2; d_gene: TRBD1; CDR3nt: TGTGCCAGCAGAGGGGACAGCTATGGCTACACCTTC; CDR3aa: CASRGDSYGYTF
v_gene: TRBV5-4; abundance: -; j_gene: TRBJ2-1; d_gene: TRBD1; CDR3nt: TGTGCCAGCAGCCCGACAGGGGGCAGGGGGAGTGATGAGCAGTTCTTC; CDR3aa: CASSPTGGRGSDEQFF
v_gene: TRBV4-3; abundance: -; j_gene: TRBJ2-2; d_gene: -; CDR3nt: TGCGCCAGCAGCCAAGATCTAGTAGACGGGGAGCTGTTTTTT; CDR3aa: CASSQDLVDGELFF
v_gene: TRBV19; abundance: -; j_gene: TRBJ1-1; d_gene: TRBD1; CDR3nt: TGTGCCAGTAGTAGCTACAGGGGGACTGAAGCTTTCTTT; CDR3aa: CASSSYRGTEAFF
v_gene: TRBV6-1; abundance: -; j_gene: TRBJ1-1; d_gene: TRBD1; CDR3nt: TGTGCCAGCAGCCGGGACAGGGGCATGAACACTGAAGCTTTCTTT; CDR3aa: CASSRDRGMNTEAFF
v_gene: TRBV7-9; abundance: -; j_gene: TRBJ2-5; d_gene: TRBD1; CDR3nt: TGTGCCAGCAGCCCGGACAGGGGCTTGGAGACCCAGTACTTC; CDR3aa: CASSPDRGLETQYF
v_gene: TRBV4-2; abundance: -; j_gene: TRBJ1-1; d_gene: TRBD1; CDR3nt: TGTGCCAGCAGCCACAAGGACAGGGGAAGTTCTGAAGCTTTCTTT; CDR3aa: CASSHKDRGSSEAFF
v_gene: TRBV2; abundance: -; j_gene: TRBJ2-3; d_gene: -; CDR3nt: TGTGCCAGCAGTGAAAGGGACGGGGGACCAGATACGCAGTATTTT; CDR3aa: CASSERDGGPDTQYF
v_gene: TRBV7-2; abundance: -; j_gene: TRBJ2-7; d_gene: TRBD1; CDR3nt: TGTGCCAGCAGCTTAGGGGGGTTTGGACAGGCCCCCTACGAGCAGTACTTC; CDR3aa: CASSLGGFGQAPYEQYF
v_gene: TRBV7-9; abundance: once; j_gene: TRBJ1-2; d_gene: TRBD1; CDR3nt: TGTGCCAGCAGCTTAAATTCGGGACAGAGTAACTATGGCTACACCTTC; CDR3aa: CASSLNSGQSNYGYTF
v_gene: TRBV10-3; abundance: -; j_gene: TRBJ2-7; d_gene: TRBD1; CDR3nt: TGTGCCATCAGTGAACTGGACAGGGGGCTTCGCTACGAGCAGTACTTC; CDR3aa: CAISELDRGLRYEQYF
v_gene: TRBV6-6; abundance: few; j_gene: TRBJ2-5; d_gene: -; CDR3nt: TGTGCCAGCCGGGTAATCGTCCAAGAGACCCAGTACTTC; CDR3aa: CASRVIVQETQYF
v_gene: TRBV5-1; abundance: few; j_gene: TRBJ1-1; d_gene: TRBD1; CDR3nt: TGCGCCAGCAGCTTGGCCACAGGGGGCACTGAAGCTTTCTTT; CDR3aa: CASSLATGGTEAFF
v_gene: TRBV5-1; abundance: -; j_gene: TRBJ2-7; d_gene: TRBD1; CDR3nt: TGCGCCAGCAGCTTGCAGACAGGGGCTGCCTACGAGCAGTACTTC; CDR3aa: CASSLQTGAAYEQYF
v_gene: TRBV5-1; abundance: -; j_gene: TRBJ2-1; d_gene: TRBD2; CDR3nt: TGCGCCAGCACTTCCGGGACTAGCGGGGGCAATGAGCAGTTCTTC; CDR3aa: CASTSGTSGGNEQFF
v_gene: TRBV4-1; abundance: few; j_gene: TRBJ2-2; d_gene: -; CDR3nt: TGCGCCAGCAGCCGCCCTAGCACCGGGGAGCTGTTTTTT; CDR3aa: CASSRPSTGELFF
v_gene: TRBV11-2; abundance: -; j_gene: TRBJ1-4; d_gene: TRBD1; CDR3nt: TGTGCCAGCAGTTTGCAGACAGGGGTTGGGGAAAAACTGTTTTTT; CDR3aa: CASSLQTGVGEKLFF
v_gene: TRBV5-1; abundance: few; j_gene: TRBJ2-1; d_gene: TRBD2; CDR3nt: TGCGCCAGCAGCTTGATACTAGCGGGGATCAATGAGCAGTTCTTC; CDR3aa: CASSLILAGINEQFF
v_gene: TRBV5-1; abundance: -; j_gene: TRBJ1-2; d_gene: -; CDR3nt: TGCGCCAGCAGCTCGGAGGAACCTTATGGCTACACCTTC; CDR3aa: CASSSEEPYGYTF
v_gene: TRBV6-1; abundance: -; j_gene: TRBJ2-3; d_gene: TRBD2; CDR3nt: TGTGCCAGCAGTGATTGGCGGGGGAGCACAGATACGCAGTATTTT; CDR3aa: CASSDWRGSTDTQYF
v_gene: TRBV11-1; abundance: few; j_gene: TRBJ1-1; d_gene: -; CDR3nt: TGTGCCAGCAGTTTAAGGGGAGGGGTTACTGAAGCTTTCTTT; CDR3aa: CASSLRGGVTEAFF
v_gene: TRBV4-3; abundance: once; j_gene: TRBJ1-1; d_gene: TRBD1; CDR3nt: TGCGCCAGCAGCCAAGATGTACAGGGGGCCACTGAAGCTTTCTTT; CDR3aa: CASSQDVQGATEAFF
v_gene: TRBV7-8; abundance: -; j_gene: TRBJ1-2; d_gene: -; CDR3nt: TGTGCCAGCAGCTTAGAAGGGAGAAAGAACTATGGCTACACCTTC; CDR3aa: CASSLEGRKNYGYTF
v_gene: TRBV6-5; abundance: -; j_gene: TRBJ2-7; d_gene: TRBD1; CDR3nt: TGTGCCAGCAAACCGGGACAGGGGCCGGGCGAGCAGTACTTC; CDR3aa: CASKPGQGPGEQYF
v_gene: TRBV5-4; abundance: -; j_gene: TRBJ2-1; d_gene: TRBD1; CDR3nt: TGTGCCAGCAGCGTGGACAGGGGACTCAAAGAGCAGTTCTTC; CDR3aa: CASSVDRGLKEQFF
v_gene: TRBV2; abundance: -; j_gene: TRBJ1-2; d_gene: -; CDR3nt: TGTGCCAGCAGCGAGACAGCGCCTAACTATGGCTACACCTTC; CDR3aa: CASSETAPNYGYTF
v_gene: TRBV19; abundance: few; j_gene: TRBJ2-1; d_gene: TRBD1; CDR3nt: TGTGCCAGTAGTGTACGGGGACAGGGGGCCGGGGCGGGCCCATGGGGTGAGCAGTTCTTC; CDR3aa: CASSVRGQGAGAGPWGEQFF
v_gene: TRBV4-1; abundance: -; j_gene: TRBJ1-6; d_gene: -; CDR3nt: TGCGCCAGCTCCCAGGGTAGCAATTCACCCCTCCACTTT; CDR3aa: CASSQGSNSPLHF
v_gene: TRBV5-4; abundance: -; j_gene: TRBJ1-2; d_gene: -; CDR3nt: TGTGCCAGCAGCACTGACAGCTATGGCTACACCTTC; CDR3aa: CASSTDSYGYTF
v_gene: TRBV7-2; abundance: -; j_gene: TRBJ2-5; d_gene: TRBD1; CDR3nt: TGTGCCAGCAGCTCCACAGGGGGACGGGAGACCCAGTACTTC; CDR3aa: CASSSTGGRETQYF
v_gene: TRBV7-6; abundance: -; j_gene: TRBJ1-4; d_gene: TRBD1; CDR3nt: TGTGCCAGCAGCCCAGGACAGGCTGTGCAAGAAAAACTGTTTTTT; CDR3aa: CASSPGQAVQEKLFF
v_gene: TRBV7-9; abundance: -; j_gene: TRBJ2-7; d_gene: -; CDR3nt: TGTGCCAGCAGCCCGTGGAGCACGGGGAGCCTCTACGAGCAGTACTTC; CDR3aa: CASSPWSTGSLYEQYF
v_gene: TRBV9; abundance: -; j_gene: TRBJ1-2; d_gene: -; CDR3nt: TGTGCCAGCAGCGTAGCTCTTAATAACATCTATGGCTACACCTTC; CDR3aa: CASSVALNNIYGYTF
v_gene: TRBV7-2; abundance: -; j_gene: TRBJ2-1; d_gene: -; CDR3nt: TGTGCCAGCAGCTTAGCGACAATGACCCCTTTAGGGCAGTTCTTC; CDR3aa: CASSLATMTPLGQFF
v_gene: TRBV4-1; abundance: -; j_gene: TRBJ2-6; d_gene: -; CDR3nt: TGCGCCAGCCGGTTGTCCTCTGGGGCCAACGTCCTGACTTTC; CDR3aa: CASRLSSGANVLTF
v_gene: TRBV7-9; abundance: -; j_gene: TRBJ2-3; d_gene: -; CDR3nt: TGTGCCAGCAGCGTACTAGATCGAACAGATACGCAGTATTTT; CDR3aa: CASSVLDRTDTQYF
v_gene: TRBV25-1; abundance: -; j_gene: TRBJ1-6; d_gene: TRBD1; CDR3nt: TGTGCCAGCAGTCCAGGGGCAGGGACAGGGGTCTCACCCCTCCACTTT; CDR3aa: CASSPGAGTGVSPLHF
v_gene: TRBV9; abundance: few; j_gene: TRBJ2-7; d_gene: TRBD1; CDR3nt: TGTGCCAGCAGCGTAGGCCTAGGGGGCGCCGGATACGAGCAGTACTTC; CDR3aa: CASSVGLGGAGYEQYF
v_gene: TRBV4-3; abundance: -; j_gene: TRBJ1-1; d_gene: -; CDR3nt: TGCGCCAGCAGCCATTGGACCCTGGACAGTGGATGGTTGAACACTGAAGCTTTCTTT; CDR3aa: CASSHWTLDSGWLNTEAFF
v_gene: TRBV14; abundance: -; j_gene: TRBJ1-2; d_gene: -; CDR3nt: TGTGCCAGCAGCCAATATCTAGGAGCCTATGGCTACACCTTC; CDR3aa: CASSQYLGAYGYTF
v_gene: TRBV27; abundance: -; j_gene: TRBJ1-6; d_gene: -; CDR3nt: TGTGCCACCCCGACAGGTAATTCACCCCTCCACTTT; CDR3aa: CATPTGNSPLHF
v_gene: TRBV7-6; abundance: -; j_gene: TRBJ2-7; d_gene: TRBD2; CDR3nt: TGTGCCAGCAGCTCTAGCGGGGCGTCCGCCGAGCAGTACTTC; CDR3aa: CASSSSGASAEQYF
v_gene: TRBV7-9; abundance: -; j_gene: TRBJ2-1; d_gene: TRBD2; CDR3nt: TGTGCCAGCAGCCCGCGCGGGGGATCAGGCAATGAGCAGTTCTTC; CDR3aa: CASSPRGGSGNEQFF
v_gene: TRBV9; abundance: once; j_gene: TRBJ2-2; d_gene: TRBD2; CDR3nt: TGTGCCAGCAGTCCGGGACTACAGAACACCGGGGAGCTGTTTTTT; CDR3aa: CASSPGLQNTGELFF
v_gene: TRBV19; abundance: -; j_gene: TRBJ1-1; d_gene: TRBD1; CDR3nt: TGTGCCAGTAGTTACAGGGGGCGAAGCACTGAAGCTTTCTTT; CDR3aa: CASSYRGRSTEAFF
v_gene: TRBV4-2; abundance: -; j_gene: TRBJ2-1; d_gene: TRBD2; CDR3nt: TGTGCCAGCAGTATCCTAGCGGCCCGAACCGATGAGCAGTTCTTC; CDR3aa: CASSILAARTDEQFF